The 31 T cell receptor beta chains in this list originate from one sample, sequenced in a study of T cell changes during pregnancy in multiple sclerosis. Only in-frame clones appear in the TCRdb table, and some are missing; sequencing was by immunoSEQ multiplex PCR. Of 75,000 to 95,000 clones listed, approximately 90% are singletons. Sequenced material: peripheral blood, taken in the first trimester of pregnancy. The receptor set was obtained from a female donor in good health, enrolled as a control in a pregnancy study.

The chain uses TRBV7-8 and TRBJ1-1; D might be TRBD1 (6 bases). The CDR3 is made up of 14 amino acids. Germline lookup yields CDR1 SGHVS and CDR2 FQNEAQ. V lost 1 base and J 4 bases, leaving 10 bases between the germline ends. The CDR3 nucleotides are TGTGCCAGCAGCTTAGGGGGGCGCGGCACTGAAGCTTTCTTT. It is translated as CASSLGGRGTEAFF.

The genes are TRBV11-2 and TRBJ2-7; 8 bases agree with TRBD1. The CDR3 runs to 15 residues. The V and J ends lost 5 bases and 1 base, in that order; junction bases with no gene match: 7. Germline CDR1 is SGHAT and CDR2 is FQNNGV. As DNA, the CDR3 is TGTGCCAGCAGCCTTAGACGGGACAGGTCCTACGAGCAGTACTTC. This translates into CASSLRRDRSYEQYF.

The rearrangement links TRBV6-5 to TRBJ1-2; 7 nucleotides agree with TRBD1. The germline CDR1 and CDR2 sequences are MNHEY and SVGAGI. CDR3 length: 14 residues. V trimming: 2 bases; J trimming: 8 bases; junction bases outside the gene matches: 8. The CDR3 DNA reads as TGTGCCAGCAGTTACCGAGACAGGGATCAAGGCTACACCTTC. It is translated as CASSYRDRDQGYTF.

The rearrangement links TRBV5-5 to TRBJ2-7; the match to TRBD2 covers 11 bases. The CDR3 is 15 residues long. J gave up 7 bases and V 5 bases, and 11 bases lay outside the gene matches. Germline V CDR1 and CDR2: SGHKS, YYEKEE (reference sequence). CDR3 coding DNA: TGTGCCAGCAGTCTTAGCGGGGGGGCGTTATATGAGCAGTACTTC. Translating gives CASSLSGGALYEQYF. Using reference TRBV5-5 and TRBJ2-7 for the parts outside the CDR3, the full variable domain is DAGVTQSPTHLIKTRGQQVTLRCSPISGHKSVSWYQQVLGQGPQFIFQYYEKEERGRGNFPDRFSARQFPNYSSELNVNALLLGDSALYLCASSLSGGALYEQYFGPGTRLTVT.

V and J are TRBV7-9 and TRBJ1-6, with D possibly matching TRBD1 (6 bases). The CDR3 contains 19 residues. The germline CDR1 and CDR2 sequences are SEHNR and FQNEAQ (reference sequence). V lost 7 bases and J 5 bases, leaving 27 bases between the germline ends. The CDR3 loop is CASTNLSKVRDTNNSPLHF. The CDR3 DNA reads as TGTGCCAGCACCAATCTGAGTAAAGTGAGGGACACGAATAATTCACCCCTCCACTTT.

The J gene is TRBJ2-2, the V gene TRBV15; 7 bases map to TRBD1. Germline V gene sequence: CDR1 LNHNV, CDR2 YYDKDF (reference sequence). This CDR3 is 15 amino acids long. V shed 4 bases, J shed 7 bases, and the junction held 9 bases outside the gene matches. Here the CDR3 reads CATSTSPTGSGELFF. The CDR3 bases are TGTGCCACCAGCACCTCTCCGACAGGGAGCGGGGAGCTGTTTTTT.

The genes are TRBV28 and TRBJ2-3; 11 positions agree with TRBD2. The germline V gene encodes CDR1 MDHEN and CDR2 SYDVKM. This CDR3 has 15 residues. Trimming cost V 5 bases and J 5 bases; bases outside gene matches: 6. This chain's CDR3 is CASSRSGGAIDTQYF. CDR3 in DNA: TGTGCCAGCAGTCGTAGCGGGGGGGCGATAGATACGCAGTATTTT.

The V call is TRBV5-6, the J call TRBJ2-7; tentatively, D is TRBD1 (6 bases). Trimming cost V 0 bases and J 2 bases, with 6 bases left between them. Germline CDR1 reads SGHDT; CDR2 reads YYEEEE. The CDR3 length is 13 residues. The CDR3 nucleotides read TGTGCCAGCAGCTTGGGGGGGCCCTACGAGCAGTACTTC. Translation: CASSLGGPYEQYF.

V and J are TRBV6-1 and TRBJ1-2; tentative D call: TRBD1 (6 bases). This CDR3 comprises 14 residues. Germline-derived CDR1 and CDR2 are MNHNS and SASEGT. The V end was cut by 8 bases, the J end by 0 bases, with 13 bases between. The CDR3 is CASGGARSNYGYTF. The CDR3 DNA follows: TGTGCCAGCGGGGGGGCCAGATCTAACTATGGCTACACCTTC.

CDR3 in amino acids: CASSSTGGRYEQYF. CDR3 bases: TGTGCCAGCAGCTCAACAGGGGGGCGATACGAGCAGTACTTC. The chain has TRBV7-8 and TRBJ2-7; 8 nucleotides match TRBD1. The CDR3 sequence is 14 residues long. Germline trimming cut 4 bases from V and 4 bases from J; bases unmatched to any gene: 6. Germline V gene data show CDR1 as SGHVS and CDR2 as FQNEAQ. The whole variable domain, filled in from reference TRBV7-8 and TRBJ2-7, reads GAGVSQSPRYKVAKRGQDVALRCDPISGHVSLFWYQQALGQGPEFLTYFQNEAQLDKSGLPSDRFFAERPEGSVSTLKIQRTQQEDSAVYLCASSSTGGRYEQYFGPGTRLTVT.

The chain recombines TRBV7-8 with TRBJ2-5; no firm D call. The CDR3 consists of 12 residues. The V and J ends lost 1 base and 5 bases respectively, with 5 bases between them. The germline V gene has CDR1 SGHVS and CDR2 FQNEAQ. CDR3 residues: CASSLVSETQYF. The DNA of the CDR3 is TGTGCCAGCAGCTTAGTATCTGAGACCCAGTACTTC.

The rearrangement links TRBV4-3 to TRBJ1-1, with 7 bases lining up with TRBD1. The V segment lost 1 base and the J segment 7 bases; nucleotides outside the gene matches: 18. The CDR3 consists of 18 residues. Germline values: CDR1 LGHNA, CDR2 YSLEER. CDR3 sequence: CASSQAYRGSPTQSEAFF. CDR3 nucleotides: TGCGCCAGCAGCCAAGCCTACAGGGGATCCCCCACCCAAAGTGAAGCTTTCTTT.

V gene TRBV4-3 combines with J gene TRBJ2-3; D is uncertain. This CDR3 is 14 amino acids long. CDR1 is LGHNA and CDR2 is YSLEER in the germline V gene. The V and J ends lost 2 bases and 4 bases respectively, with 10 bases between them. CDR3 coding DNA: TGCGCCAGCAGCCAAACCGCAGTGGCAGATACGCAGTATTTT. Its protein is CASSQTAVADTQYF.

V and J are TRBV9 and TRBJ2-5; 12 bases are shared with TRBD2. The CDR3 runs to 16 residues. The J segment lost 4 bases and the V segment lost 2 bases, leaving 6 bases of the junction unmatched. The germline CDR1 and CDR2 sequences are SGDLS and YYNGEE. In DNA, the CDR3 is TGTGCCAGCAGCGTTCTAGCGGGGGGGCAGAGAGAGACCCAGTACTTC. This codes for CASSVLAGGQRETQYF.

The V and J genes are TRBV5-1 and TRBJ1-2, with TRBD1 identical over 7 bases. The CDR3 length is 15 residues. Trimming removed 3 bases from V and 0 bases from J; junction bases left unmatched: 5. Looked up from germline, CDR1 is SGHRS and CDR2 is YFSETQ. The DNA for the CDR3 is TGCGCCAGCAGCTCCAGAACAGGGGCTAACTATGGCTACACCTTC. Its protein product is CASSSRTGANYGYTF.

The chain recombines TRBV18 with TRBJ2-7, with D possibly matching TRBD2 (5 bases). V lost 3 bases to trimming and J lost 2 bases, with 8 bases between them. Per germline, CDR1 KGHSH and CDR2 LQKENI. This CDR3 has 13 amino acids. The CDR3 here is CASSPGEAYEQYF. CDR3 bases: TGTGCCAGCTCACCCGGGGAAGCCTACGAGCAGTACTTC. Filled out from reference TRBV18 and TRBJ2-7, the complete variable domain reads NAGVMQNPRHLVRRRGQEARLRCSPMKGHSHVYWYRQLPEEGLKFMVYLQKENIIDESGMPKERFSAEFPKEGPSILRIQQVVRGDSAAYFCASSPGEAYEQYFGPGTRLTVT.

The chain couples TRBV28 to TRBJ2-2, with 10 bases matching TRBD1. There are 17 residues in the CDR3. Trimming took 3 bases from V and 6 from J; bases not matched to a gene: 10. CDR1 is MDHEN and CDR2 is SYDVKM in the germline V gene. This CDR3 reads CASSFRPGTGEAGELFF. The CDR3 region has the DNA TGTGCCAGCAGTTTCCGCCCCGGGACAGGGGAGGCCGGGGAGCTGTTTTTT.

This clone came up once. The J gene is TRBJ1-5, the V gene TRBV5-1, with D unresolved. CDR1 is SGHRS and CDR2 is YFSETQ in the germline V gene. The length of the CDR3 is 14 residues. The V end lost 0 bases, the J end lost 3 bases, and 7 bases lay between the germline ends. The CDR3 coding sequence is TGCGCCAGCAGCTTGGGAGGGCCCAATCAGCCCCAGCATTTT. Residues: CASSLGGPNQPQHF. The variable domain in full, completed from reference TRBV5-1 and TRBJ1-5, reads KAGVTQTPRYLIKTRGQQVTLSCSPISGHRSVSWYQQTPGQGLQFLFEYFSETQRNKGNFPGRFSGRQFSNSRSEMNVSTLELGDSALYLCASSLGGPNQPQHFGDGTRLSIL.

The chain joins TRBV28 to TRBJ2-1; 7 bases agree with TRBD1. The V and J ends lost 5 bases and 7 bases, in that order; junction bases with no gene match: 11. CDR1 MDHEN and CDR2 SYDVKM come from the germline V gene. The CDR3 spans 15 residues. CDR3 region: CASSPDRKKRNEQFF. The CDR3 coding sequence is TGTGCCAGCAGTCCGGACAGGAAAAAACGTAATGAGCAGTTCTTC.

V gene TRBV5-4 combines with J gene TRBJ2-7; D unclear. V lost 4 bases and J 3 bases, leaving 8 bases between the germline ends. The CDR3 covers 12 residues. Germline CDR1 SGHNT, CDR2 YYREEE (reference sequence). The DNA of the CDR3 is TGTGCCAGCAGCCTGACTGACTACGAGCAGTACTTC. As protein: CASSLTDYEQYF.

The rearrangement uses TRBV9 and TRBJ1-1, with D maybe TRBD1 (6 bases). V lost 4 bases and J lost 6, with 16 bases in between. CDR3 length: 14 residues. CDR1 SGDLS and CDR2 YYNGEE come from the germline V gene. CDR3 residues: CASSPQDRLPEAFF. In DNA, the CDR3 is TGTGCCAGCAGCCCCCAGGACAGATTACCTGAAGCTTTCTTT.

The J gene is TRBJ1-4, the V gene TRBV7-9, with 11 nucleotides matching TRBD1. Germline CDR1 is SEHNR and CDR2 is FQNEAQ (reference sequence). The CDR3 extends over 15 amino acids. J gave up 8 bases and V 4 bases, and 6 bases lay outside the gene matches. In DNA, the CDR3 is TGTGCCAGCAGCTCTTCCGGGACAGGGGGGGAAAAACTGTTTTTT. As protein: CASSSSGTGGEKLFF.

CDR3 amino acids: CASSPTGGSNSPLHF. CDR3 bases: TGTGCCAGCTCACCAACAGGGGGCAGCAATTCACCCCTCCACTTT. The V and J genes are TRBV18 and TRBJ1-6; 9 bases align to TRBD1. Germline CDR1 reads KGHSH; CDR2 reads LQKENI. The CDR3 loop spans 15 amino acids. Unmatched junction bases numbered 3, after V lost 2 bases and J lost 7 bases.

This chain joins TRBV6-1 and TRBJ2-2, with D perhaps matching TRBD1 (5 bases). From germline, CDR1 is MNHNS and CDR2 SASEGT. V shed 9 bases and J shed 7 bases, with 18 bases lying between them. This CDR3 spans 14 amino acids. The CDR3 sequence: CASVTQGFIGELFF. The CDR3 DNA is TGTGCCAGTGTCACTCAGGGTTTCATCGGGGAGCTGTTTTTT.

For this clone: Germline is not matched at one junction end, which may reflect a read error. The rearrangement links TRBV6-1 to TRBJ2-7, with D perhaps matching TRBD1 (6 bases). The CDR3 has 12 amino acids. Germline lookup yields CDR1 MNHNS and CDR2 SASEGT. As DNA, the CDR3 is TGTGCCAGCAGTGAAGGGGACACCTCCCGCGTCTTC. This encodes CASSEGDTSRVF.

The chain employs TRBV19 and TRBJ2-7, with TRBD1 as a possible D gene (6 bases). Germline lookup yields CDR1 LNHDA and CDR2 SQIVND (reference sequence). V was cut by 2 bases and J by 6 bases, with 17 bases left in between. The CDR3 length is 15 residues. The CDR3 here is CASSIRSLDRSEQYF. In DNA, the CDR3 is TGTGCCAGTAGTATAAGGTCTTTAGACAGGTCCGAGCAGTACTTC.

The chain couples TRBV4-3 to TRBJ2-7; 9 bases align to TRBD2. V trimming: 3 bases; J trimming: 4 bases; junction bases outside the gene matches: 1. CDR1 and CDR2 from the germline V gene are LGHNA and YSLEER. The CDR3 loop spans 13 amino acids. The CDR3 DNA follows: TGCGCCAGCAGCCAGGGACTAGCTTACGAGCAGTACTTC. It encodes CASSQGLAYEQYF.

J is TRBJ2-7 and V is TRBV18; 8 bases are shared with TRBD2. V lost 3 bases and J lost 6; bases outside the gene matches: 16. CDR1 is KGHSH and CDR2 is LQKENI in the germline V gene. This CDR3 comprises 17 residues. In DNA, the CDR3 is TGTGCCAGCTCACCCCTGACGCAAGGAGCGGGGGCCCCCGAGCAGTACTTC. It encodes CASSPLTQGAGAPEQYF.

The rearrangement links TRBV28 to TRBJ1-5; D is possibly TRBD1 (5 bases). Germline V gives CDR1 MDHEN, CDR2 SYDVKM. The CDR3 spans 15 residues. The V gene lost 5 bases and the J gene lost 2 bases, with 13 bases spanning the gap. Here the CDR3 DNA reads TGTGCCAGCAGTCCGGGGACTGGGGGCAATCAGCCCCAGCATTTT. Translating it yields CASSPGTGGNQPQHF.

The rearrangement joins TRBV6-6 to TRBJ2-2; TRBD2 matches at 10 bases. The CDR3 consists of 15 residues. V gave up 9 bases and J gave up 13 bases; unmatched junction bases: 17. Germline V gene lookup returns CDR1 MNHNY and CDR2 SVGAGI (reference sequence). The CDR3 spells CASIIAGGRQAGLFF. The CDR3 nucleotides are TGTGCCAGTATTATAGCGGGGGGTCGACAAGCTGGGCTGTTTTTT.

The chain couples TRBV6-5 to TRBJ1-5, with 7 bases that match TRBD1. Germline loops: CDR1 MNHEY, CDR2 SVGAGI. The J segment lost 7 bases and the V segment lost 6 bases, leaving 9 bases of the junction unmatched. The CDR3 loop spans 14 amino acids. The CDR3, as DNA: TGTGCCAGCAGCGGACAACAGGGGAACCAGCCCCAGCATTTT. Translated, it gives CASSGQQGNQPQHF.